The rows below give T cell receptor beta chains drawn from one sample of a study of Ad26.COV2.S vaccination and SARS-CoV-2 variants. Data came from immunoSEQ multiplex PCR; TCRdb stores just in-frame clones and leaves some out. This table has 250,000 or so clones, approximately 90% appearing once. The material was peripheral blood, obtained in a trial of Ad26.COV2.S vaccine versus placebo. These receptors came from a person aged 18-65 years who received the Ad26.COV2.S COVID-19 vaccine or a placebo. CDR3s include the opening cysteine and the closing phenylalanine or tryptophan. D genes are given only for firm matches. Size tells how often a clone was seen (once, few, many) or the class of an expanded clone, and some rows leave it out.

>TRBV6-5|-|TRBJ2-2|-
CASSYSHRVELFF
TGTGCCAGCAGTTACAGCCACCGCGTAGAGCTGTTTTTT
>TRBV21-1|-|TRBJ2-6|-
CASSKGFSGANVLTF
TGTGCTAGCAGCAAGGGGTTCTCTGGGGCCAACGTCCTGACTTTC
>TRBV5-5|-|TRBJ2-5|once
CASSSGQRETQYF
TGTGCCAGCAGCTCCGGGCAGCGGGAGACCCAGTACTTC
>TRBV6-5|-|TRBJ1-2|-
CASSTRVGVANGYTF
TGTGCCAGCAGTACCCGCGTGGGGGTAGCTAATGGCTACACCTTC
>TRBV5-1|TRBD1|TRBJ1-1|-
CASSTPWDREANTEAFF
TGCGCCAGCAGCACACCTTGGGACAGGGAAGCGAACACTGAAGCTTTCTTT
>TRBV30|-|TRBJ2-1|-
CAWSGRDYNEQFF
TGTGCCTGGAGTGGACGGGACTACAATGAGCAGTTCTTC
>TRBV2|TRBD2|TRBJ2-2|once
CARRTSGNPLNTGELFF
TGTGCCAGAAGGACTAGCGGGAATCCCTTGAACACCGGGGAGCTGTTTTTT
>TRBV18|-|TRBJ2-3|-
CASSPWGASTDTQYF
TGTGCCAGCTCACCATGGGGGGCTAGCACAGATACGCAGTATTTT
>TRBV12-5|TRBD1|TRBJ1-2|-
CASGLATGERNYGYTF
TGTGCTAGTGGTTTGGCGACAGGGGAACGTAACTATGGCTACACCTTC
>TRBV19|-|TRBJ1-2|-
CASSMITGIQSEGYTF
TGTGCCAGTAGTATGATTACGGGCATCCAAAGTGAAGGCTACACCTTC
>TRBV6-4|TRBD2|TRBJ2-5|-
CAGNPGTSEKETQYF
TGTGCCGGCAATCCCGGGACTAGCGAAAAAGAGACCCAGTACTTC
>TRBV4-2|-|TRBJ1-1|once
CASSQVVLSTWGNTEAFF
TGTGCCAGCAGCCAAGTTGTTCTTTCCACTTGGGGGAACACTGAAGCTTTCTTT
>TRBV27|TRBD1|TRBJ1-1|-
CASSLNRGDTEAFF
TGTGCCAGCAGTTTAAACAGGGGGGACACTGAAGCTTTCTTT
>TRBV10-3|TRBD1|TRBJ2-5|-
CAISTTGPPGETQYF
TGTGCCATCAGTACGACAGGGCCCCCCGGTGAGACCCAGTACTTC
>TRBV5-5|TRBD1|TRBJ1-5|many
CASSCRDREPQPQHF
TGTGCCAGCAGCTGCCGGGACAGGGAGCCTCAGCCCCAGCATTTT
>TRBV4-1|TRBD1|TRBJ1-1|-
CASSHQGQGGTEAFF
TGCGCCAGCAGCCACCAGGGACAGGGGGGTACTGAAGCTTTCTTT
>TRBV6-2/TRBV6-3|-|TRBJ1-2|-
CASSSPSGNGYTF
TGTGCCAGCAGCTCCCCCTCCGGGAATGGCTACACCTTC
>TRBV7-9|-|TRBJ1-3|-
CASRLEGFSGNTIYF
TGTGCCAGCAGGCTAGAGGGCTTCTCTGGAAACACCATATATTTT
>TRBV7-2|-|TRBJ1-2|-
CASSFPGYGYTF
TGTGCCAGCAGCTTCCCGGGATATGGCTACACCTTC
>TRBV5-1|TRBD2|TRBJ2-1|-
CASSPATSGGNEQFF
TGCGCCAGCAGCCCCGCAACTAGCGGGGGTAATGAGCAGTTCTTC
>TRBV7-2|-|TRBJ2-3|-
CASSLVPPGVTDTQYF
TGTGCCAGCAGCTTAGTACCCCCAGGGGTCACAGATACGCAGTATTTT